This paragraph covers one T cell receptor (beta chain) sequence. The clone's antigen remains unknown. No base-level quality is on record; no much larger clone is a single base apart. Whole blood was collected in K2EDTA tubes by collaborating institutions according to the institutions' own protocols. For TCRbeta analysis, collaborators shipped samples in one of three forms: frozen whole blood, isolated PBMCs, or DNA extracted from either of those sample types. These data originate in a study of blood T cell repertoires in COVID-19 (TCRdb year 2020). For the study in its entirety: Collaborator samples came from the United States, Italy and Spain and covered acute and convalescent phases of COVID-19. The repertoires were made available in a free public database intended to serve as a resource for research on the immune response to SARS-CoV-2. The prospective study material was composed of cDNA or gDNA derived from T cells, B-cell-depleted T cells, or PBMCs. The samples were drawn from two sources: the first 160 participants of the ongoing ImmuneRACE study, and 1,000 to 1,500 subjects contributed by 6 global collaborators. HLA class I and class II types, where available, came from metadata supplied by the sample provider rather than from assay-based typing. Deeply sampled blood TCRbeta repertoires from subjects exposed to, actively infected with, or recovered from COVID-19 were included in the dataset. Sample metadata almost always included a de-identified subject ID, COVID-19 status, age in years and sex.

Reading from cysteine to phenylalanine, the CDR3 counts 14 amino acids. Only the CDR3 portion is preserved as DNA: 42 bases, with reading frame beginning at the first base. Cut back by 6 bases and 1 base, the V and J ends lie 16 bases apart. CDR1 and CDR2, per the germline V gene, are SQVTM and ANQGSEA. TCRbeta CDR3 regions were amplified from genomic DNA using the immunoSEQ Assay, a bias-controlled multiplex PCR. The study's processing was this. Nucleated cell counts per sample were estimated from amplification of reference gene primers within the assay. Sequence reads were collapsed and filtered to measure the absolute abundance of every unique TCRbeta CDR3 rearrangement. Productive Simpson clonality was computed per sample as the square root of Simpson's diversity index over productive rearrangements. TCRdb stores this immuneACCESS table with in-frame sequences only. Part of the clones is absent; in the studies checked, under half of the shortfall reflects unresolved V genes, and no reason is known for the rest. The V and J calls and clone size come from that table; D and trimming were worked out from the DNA. The sample table lists approximately 210,000 clones, about 83% of them with a count of one. The biggest ten clones account for 6.5% to 9% of the sample.

What the study reported, not specific to this receptor: The quantity of clinical and demographic metadata differed by source and by participant and was supplied without curation.

This receptor was identified in a woman aged 45-65 years with active or convalescent COVID-19. Material: peripheral blood. Recombination connected TRBV29-1 to TRBJ2-7, with TRBD1 perhaps the D gene, on 6 matching bases. For the CDR3, the sequence is CSVAGDKASYEQYF. The DNA is TGCAGCGTGGCCGGGGACAAGGCGTCCTACGAGCAGTACTTC.